This entry is about one T cell receptor beta chain. The target antigen is unknown. The sample comes from a study of cytomegalovirus exposure and HLA in healthy donors. Study in general: Unique TCR beta sequences numbering approximately 100 million came from some 200 million T cells in an earlier analysis. Overall study results and limits: The later analysis indicated that the majority of CMV-associated TCR beta chains appeared HLA-restricted. Associated with cytomegalovirus, according to the listing, were 150 to 200 TCR beta chains.

The PCR contained 60 Vbeta and 13 Jbeta primers. The protocol was immunoSEQ multiplex PCR, while the TCRdb copy is restricted to in-frame clones and leaves out a portion. The sample yields about 100,000 clones, around three quarters seen once. V gave up 0 bases and J gave up 12 bases, with 11 bases separating them. Germline-derived CDR1 and CDR2 are MNHEY and SVGAGI. The CDR3 runs 12 residues. Sequencing was performed on PBMCs. This chain uses TRBV6-5 with TRBJ1-1, with D possibly TRBD1 on 6 matching bases. This sequence originates from a woman in her forties or fifties in good health and CMV-seropositive. The CDR3 DNA sequence: TGTGCCAGCAGTTACTCGAGGACAGTAACTTTCTTT. It codes for CASSYSRTVTFF.